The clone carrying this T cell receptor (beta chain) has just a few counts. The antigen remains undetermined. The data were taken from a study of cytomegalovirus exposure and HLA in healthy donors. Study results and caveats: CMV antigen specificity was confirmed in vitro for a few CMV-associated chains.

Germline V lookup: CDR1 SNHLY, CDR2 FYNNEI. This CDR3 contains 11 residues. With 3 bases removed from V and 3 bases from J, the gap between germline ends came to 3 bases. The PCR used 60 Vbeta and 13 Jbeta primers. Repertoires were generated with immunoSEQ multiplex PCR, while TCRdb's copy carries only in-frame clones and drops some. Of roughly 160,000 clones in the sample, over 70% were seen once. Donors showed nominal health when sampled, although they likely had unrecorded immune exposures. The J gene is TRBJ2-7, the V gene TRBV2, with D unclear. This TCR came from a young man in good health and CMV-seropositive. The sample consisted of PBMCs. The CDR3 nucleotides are TGTGCCAGCAGTGATAACTACGAGCAGTACTTC. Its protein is CASSDNYEQYF.